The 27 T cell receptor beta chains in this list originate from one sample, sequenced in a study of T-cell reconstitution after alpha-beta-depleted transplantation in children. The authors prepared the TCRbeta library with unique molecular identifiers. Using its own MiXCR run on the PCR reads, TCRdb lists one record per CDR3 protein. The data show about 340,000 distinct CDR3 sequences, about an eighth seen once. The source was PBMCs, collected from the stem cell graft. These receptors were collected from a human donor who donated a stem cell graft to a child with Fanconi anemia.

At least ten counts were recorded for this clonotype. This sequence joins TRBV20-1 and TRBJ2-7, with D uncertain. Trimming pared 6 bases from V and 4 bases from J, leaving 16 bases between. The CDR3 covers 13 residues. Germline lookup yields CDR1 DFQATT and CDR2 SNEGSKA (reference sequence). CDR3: CSAQRSARYEQYF. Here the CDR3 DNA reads TGCAGTGCCCAGAGGTCAGCCCGATACGAGCAGTACTTC.

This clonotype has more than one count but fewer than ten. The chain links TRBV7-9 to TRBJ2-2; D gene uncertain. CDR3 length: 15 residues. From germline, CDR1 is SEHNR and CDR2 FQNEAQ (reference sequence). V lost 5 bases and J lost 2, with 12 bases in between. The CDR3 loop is CASSVDALNTGELFF. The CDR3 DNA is TGTGCCAGCAGCGTGGACGCCTTAAACACCGGGGAGCTGTTTTTT.

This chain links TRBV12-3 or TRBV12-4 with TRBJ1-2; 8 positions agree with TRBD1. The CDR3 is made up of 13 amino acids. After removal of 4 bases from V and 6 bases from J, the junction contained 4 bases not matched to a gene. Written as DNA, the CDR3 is TGTGCCAGCAGTTCGGACAGGGTTGATGGCTACACCTTC. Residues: CASSSDRVDGYTF.

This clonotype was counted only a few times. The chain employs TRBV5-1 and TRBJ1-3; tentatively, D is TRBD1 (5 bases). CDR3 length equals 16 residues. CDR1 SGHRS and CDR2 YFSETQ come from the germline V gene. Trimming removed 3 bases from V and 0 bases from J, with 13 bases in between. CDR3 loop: CASSYLDSSSGNTIYF. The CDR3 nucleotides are TGCGCCAGCAGCTACCTTGACAGCTCCTCTGGAAACACCATATATTTT.

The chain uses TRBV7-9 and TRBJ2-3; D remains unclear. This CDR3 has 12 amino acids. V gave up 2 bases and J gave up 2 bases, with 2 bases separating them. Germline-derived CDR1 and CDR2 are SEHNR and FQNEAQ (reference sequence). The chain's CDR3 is CASSLLTDTQYF. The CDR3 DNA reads TGTGCCAGCAGCTTACTCACAGATACGCAGTATTTT.

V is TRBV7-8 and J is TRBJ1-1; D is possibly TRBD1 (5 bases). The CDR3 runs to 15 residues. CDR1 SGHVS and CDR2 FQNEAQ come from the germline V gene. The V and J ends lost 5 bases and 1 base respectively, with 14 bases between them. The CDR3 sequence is CASSPLSGRNTEAFF. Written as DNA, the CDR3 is TGTGCCAGCAGCCCCCTCTCAGGGAGGAACACTGAAGCTTTCTTT.

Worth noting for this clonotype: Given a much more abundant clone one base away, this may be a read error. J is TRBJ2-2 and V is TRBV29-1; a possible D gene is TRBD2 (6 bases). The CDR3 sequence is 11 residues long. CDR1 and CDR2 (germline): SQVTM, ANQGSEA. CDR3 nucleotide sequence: TGCAGCGCCTCAGGCACCGGGGGGCTGTTTTTT. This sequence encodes CSASGTGGLFF.

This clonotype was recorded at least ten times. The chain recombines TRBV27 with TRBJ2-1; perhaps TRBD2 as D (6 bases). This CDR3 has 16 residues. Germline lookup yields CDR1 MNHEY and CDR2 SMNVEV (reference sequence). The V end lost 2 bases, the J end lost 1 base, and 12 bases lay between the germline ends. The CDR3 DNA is TGTGCCAGCAGTTTAAGTTCGGGGGAATCCTACAATGAGCAGTTCTTC. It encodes CASSLSSGESYNEQFF.

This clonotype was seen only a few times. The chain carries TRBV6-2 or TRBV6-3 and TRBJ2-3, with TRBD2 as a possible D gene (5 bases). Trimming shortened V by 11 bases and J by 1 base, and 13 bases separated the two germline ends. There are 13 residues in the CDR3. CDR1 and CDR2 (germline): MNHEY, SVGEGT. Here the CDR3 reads CASYGVGTDTQYF. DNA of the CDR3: TGTGCCTCTTACGGGGTGGGCACAGATACGCAGTATTTT.

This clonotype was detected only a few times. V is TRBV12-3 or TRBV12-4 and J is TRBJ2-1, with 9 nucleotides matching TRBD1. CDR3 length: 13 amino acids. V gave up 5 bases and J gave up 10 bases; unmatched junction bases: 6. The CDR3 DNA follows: TGTGCCAGCAGTCTGGACAGGGGAAGGGAGCAGTTCTTC. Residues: CASSLDRGREQFF.

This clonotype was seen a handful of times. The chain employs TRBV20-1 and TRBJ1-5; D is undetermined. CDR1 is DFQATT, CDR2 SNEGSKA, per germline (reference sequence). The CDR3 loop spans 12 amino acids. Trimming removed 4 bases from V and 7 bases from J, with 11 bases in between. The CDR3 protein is CSAISVRQPQHF. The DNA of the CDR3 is TGCAGTGCTATAAGCGTGCGCCAGCCCCAGCATTTT.

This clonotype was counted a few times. The CDR3: CSARVPKPPETQYF. CDR3 coding DNA: TGCAGTGCTAGAGTTCCCAAGCCTCCGGAGACCCAGTACTTC. The V call is TRBV20-1, the J call TRBJ2-5; D gene ambiguous. The CDR3 covers 14 residues. In germline, CDR1 is DFQATT, CDR2 SNEGSKA (reference sequence). The V end lost 1 base, the J end lost 5 bases, and 14 bases lay between the germline ends.

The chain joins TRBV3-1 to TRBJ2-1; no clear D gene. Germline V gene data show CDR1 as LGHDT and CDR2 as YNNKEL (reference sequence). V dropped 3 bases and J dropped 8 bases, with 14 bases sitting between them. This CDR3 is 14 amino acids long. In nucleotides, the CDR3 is TGTGCCAGCAGCCAGTTCGCCGGACCCGATGAGCAGTTCTTC. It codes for CASSQFAGPDEQFF.

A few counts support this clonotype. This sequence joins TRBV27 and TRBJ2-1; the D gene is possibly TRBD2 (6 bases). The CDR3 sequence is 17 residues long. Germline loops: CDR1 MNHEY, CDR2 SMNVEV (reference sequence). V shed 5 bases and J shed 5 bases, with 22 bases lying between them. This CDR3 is CASSPLRLGGGHNEQFF. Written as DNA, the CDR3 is TGTGCCAGCAGTCCTCTGAGGTTGGGGGGTGGGCACAATGAGCAGTTCTTC.

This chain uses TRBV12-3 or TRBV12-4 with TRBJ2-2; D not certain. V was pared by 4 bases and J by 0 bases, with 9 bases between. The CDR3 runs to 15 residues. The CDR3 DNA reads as TGTGCCAGCAGTTCGTACACCACGAACACCGGGGAGCTGTTTTTT. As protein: CASSSYTTNTGELFF.

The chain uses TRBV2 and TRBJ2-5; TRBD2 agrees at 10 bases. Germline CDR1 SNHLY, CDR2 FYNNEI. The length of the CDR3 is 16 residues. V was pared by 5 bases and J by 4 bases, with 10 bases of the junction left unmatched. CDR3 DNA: TGTGCCAGCAGTTACGATAGCGGGGGGAGACGAGAGACCCAGTACTTC. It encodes CASSYDSGGRRETQYF.

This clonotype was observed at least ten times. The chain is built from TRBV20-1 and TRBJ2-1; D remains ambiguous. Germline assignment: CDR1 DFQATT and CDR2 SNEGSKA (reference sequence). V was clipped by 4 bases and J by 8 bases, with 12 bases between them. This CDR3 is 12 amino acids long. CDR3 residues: CSANDRLDEQFF. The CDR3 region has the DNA TGCAGTGCTAATGACCGCCTCGATGAGCAGTTCTTC.

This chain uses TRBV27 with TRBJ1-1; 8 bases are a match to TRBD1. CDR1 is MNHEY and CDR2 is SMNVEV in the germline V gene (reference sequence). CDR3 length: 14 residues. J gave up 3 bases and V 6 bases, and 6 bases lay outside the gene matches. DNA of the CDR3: TGTGCCAGCAGCTCGGACAGGGTCTACACTGAAGCTTTCTTT. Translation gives CASSSDRVYTEAFF.

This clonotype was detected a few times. As DNA, the CDR3 is TGCGCCAGCAGCCAGGCTGACAGGGGTGGCTATGGCTACACCTTC. Protein: CASSQADRGGYGYTF. J is TRBJ1-2 and V is TRBV4-3; 8 nucleotides align to TRBD1. Germline trimming cut 3 bases from V and 4 bases from J; bases unmatched to any gene: 7. Per germline, CDR1 LGHNA and CDR2 YSLEER. The CDR3 runs 15 residues.

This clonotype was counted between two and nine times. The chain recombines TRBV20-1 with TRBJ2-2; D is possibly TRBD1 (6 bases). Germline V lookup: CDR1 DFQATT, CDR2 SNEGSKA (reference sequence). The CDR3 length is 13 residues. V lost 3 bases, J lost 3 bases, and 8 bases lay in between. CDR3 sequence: CSARRTDTGELFF. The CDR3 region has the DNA TGCAGTGCTAGGCGGACAGACACCGGGGAGCTGTTTTTT.

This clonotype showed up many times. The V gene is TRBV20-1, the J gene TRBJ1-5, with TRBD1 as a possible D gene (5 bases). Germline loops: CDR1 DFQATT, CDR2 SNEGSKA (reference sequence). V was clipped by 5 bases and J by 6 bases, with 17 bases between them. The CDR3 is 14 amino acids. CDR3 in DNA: TGCAGTGCTGGTCGACAGCCTCCCGGTCAGCCCCAGCATTTT. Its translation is CSAGRQPPGQPQHF.

CDR3 nucleotides: TGTGCCAGCAGCCCGGGACCGGTCTATGGCTACACCTTC. Its protein product is CASSPGPVYGYTF. The V gene is TRBV12-3 or TRBV12-4, the J gene TRBJ1-2; possibly TRBD1 for D (5 bases). Trimming pared 6 bases from V and 4 bases from J, leaving 12 bases between. The CDR3 has 13 amino acids.

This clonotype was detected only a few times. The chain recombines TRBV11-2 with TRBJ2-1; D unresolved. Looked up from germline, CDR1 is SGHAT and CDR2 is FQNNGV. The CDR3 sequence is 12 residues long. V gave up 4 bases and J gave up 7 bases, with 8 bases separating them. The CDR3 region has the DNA TGTGCCAGCAGCTCTAATTGGAATGAGCAGTTCTTC. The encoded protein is CASSSNWNEQFF.

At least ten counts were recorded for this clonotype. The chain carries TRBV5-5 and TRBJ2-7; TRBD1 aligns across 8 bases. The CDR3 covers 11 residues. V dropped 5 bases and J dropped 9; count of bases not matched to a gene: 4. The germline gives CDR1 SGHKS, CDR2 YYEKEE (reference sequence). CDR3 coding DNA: TGTGCCAGCAGTTTCGGGACAGGGCAGTACGTC. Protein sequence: CASSFGTGQYV.

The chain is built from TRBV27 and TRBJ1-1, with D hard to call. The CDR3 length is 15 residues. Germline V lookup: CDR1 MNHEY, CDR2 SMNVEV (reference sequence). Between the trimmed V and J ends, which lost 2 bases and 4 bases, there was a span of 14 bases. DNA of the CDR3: TGTGCCAGCAGTTTAGCGGAGGAGGTGTGCACTGAAGCTTTCTTT. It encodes CASSLAEEVCTEAFF.

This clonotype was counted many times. CDR3 amino acids: CSATGTGRGSNQPQHF. The CDR3 bases are TGCAGTGCCACCGGGACAGGGAGAGGGAGCAATCAGCCCCAGCATTTT. V and J are TRBV20-1 and TRBJ1-5, with TRBD1 matching 9 bases. V gave up 6 bases and J gave up 1 base; unmatched junction bases: 10. The CDR3 has 16 amino acids. Germline values: CDR1 DFQATT, CDR2 SNEGSKA (reference sequence).

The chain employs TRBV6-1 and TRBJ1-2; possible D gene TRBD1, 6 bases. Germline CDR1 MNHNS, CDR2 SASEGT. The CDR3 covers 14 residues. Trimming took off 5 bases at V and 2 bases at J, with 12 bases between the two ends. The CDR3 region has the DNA TGTGCCAGCAGTCAAAGGGGGAAGAACTATGGCTACACCTTC. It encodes CASSQRGKNYGYTF.